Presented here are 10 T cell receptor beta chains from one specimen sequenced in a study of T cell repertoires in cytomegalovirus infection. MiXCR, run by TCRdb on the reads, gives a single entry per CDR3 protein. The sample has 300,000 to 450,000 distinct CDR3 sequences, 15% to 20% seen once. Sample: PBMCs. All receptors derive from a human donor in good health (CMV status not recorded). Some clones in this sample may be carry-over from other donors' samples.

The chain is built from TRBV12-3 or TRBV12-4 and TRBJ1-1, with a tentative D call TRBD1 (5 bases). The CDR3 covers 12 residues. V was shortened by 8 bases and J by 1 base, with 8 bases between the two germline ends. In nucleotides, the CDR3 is TGTGCCAGCCGGGACGGGAACACTGAAGCTTTCTTT. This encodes CASRDGNTEAFF.

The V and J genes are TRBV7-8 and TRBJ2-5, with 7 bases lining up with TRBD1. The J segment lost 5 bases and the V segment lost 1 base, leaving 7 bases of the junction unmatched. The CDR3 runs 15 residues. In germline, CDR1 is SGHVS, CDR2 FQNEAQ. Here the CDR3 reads CASSLEKGAWETQYF. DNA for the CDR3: TGTGCCAGCAGCTTAGAAAAGGGGGCGTGGGAGACCCAGTACTTC.

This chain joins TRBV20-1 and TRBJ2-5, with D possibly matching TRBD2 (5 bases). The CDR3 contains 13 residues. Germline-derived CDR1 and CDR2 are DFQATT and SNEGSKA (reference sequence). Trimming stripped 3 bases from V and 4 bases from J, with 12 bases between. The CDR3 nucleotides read TGCAGTGCTAGTCGGGATTTGGGAGAGACCCAGTACTTC. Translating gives CSASRDLGETQYF.

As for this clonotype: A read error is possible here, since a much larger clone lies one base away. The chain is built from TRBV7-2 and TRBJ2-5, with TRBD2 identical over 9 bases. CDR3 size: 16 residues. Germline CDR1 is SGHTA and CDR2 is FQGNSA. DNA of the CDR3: TGTGCCAGCACCTTCCGGAGGGCGGGGGGGCTGGAGACCCGGTACTTC. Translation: CASTFRRAGGLETRYF.

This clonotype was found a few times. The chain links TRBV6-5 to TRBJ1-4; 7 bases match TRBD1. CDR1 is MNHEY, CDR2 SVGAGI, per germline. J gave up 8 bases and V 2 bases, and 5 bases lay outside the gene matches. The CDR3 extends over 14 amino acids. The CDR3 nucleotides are TGTGCCAGCAGTTACGGAGGGACAGCCGAAAAACTGTTTTTT. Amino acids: CASSYGGTAEKLFF.

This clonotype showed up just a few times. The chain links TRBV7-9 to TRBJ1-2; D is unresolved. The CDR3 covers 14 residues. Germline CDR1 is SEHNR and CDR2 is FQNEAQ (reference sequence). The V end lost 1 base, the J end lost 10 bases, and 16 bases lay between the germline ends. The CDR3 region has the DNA TGTGCCAGCAGCTTAGTTGGCTCGTCGGTTGTCTACACCTTC. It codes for CASSLVGSSVVYTF.

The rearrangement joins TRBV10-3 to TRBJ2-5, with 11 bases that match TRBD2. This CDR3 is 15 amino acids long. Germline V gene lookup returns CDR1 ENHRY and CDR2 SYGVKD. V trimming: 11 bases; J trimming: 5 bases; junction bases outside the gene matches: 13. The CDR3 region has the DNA TGTGCCGCCCGCGGGACTAGCGGCCTCGAGGAGACCCAGTACTTC. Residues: CAARGTSGLEETQYF.

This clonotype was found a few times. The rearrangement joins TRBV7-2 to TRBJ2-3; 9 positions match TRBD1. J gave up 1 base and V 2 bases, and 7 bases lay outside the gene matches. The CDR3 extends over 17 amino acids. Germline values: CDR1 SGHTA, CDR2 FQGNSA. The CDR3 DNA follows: TGTGCCAGCAGCTTAATTGGGACAGGGCTCGGCACAGATACGCAGTATTTT. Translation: CASSLIGTGLGTDTQYF.

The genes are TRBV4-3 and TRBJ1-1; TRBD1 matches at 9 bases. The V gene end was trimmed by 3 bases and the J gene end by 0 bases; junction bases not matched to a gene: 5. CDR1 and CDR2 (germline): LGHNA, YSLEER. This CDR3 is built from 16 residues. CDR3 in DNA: TGCGCCAGCAGCCAGACAGGGGGTGATATGAACACTGAAGCTTTCTTT. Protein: CASSQTGGDMNTEAFF.

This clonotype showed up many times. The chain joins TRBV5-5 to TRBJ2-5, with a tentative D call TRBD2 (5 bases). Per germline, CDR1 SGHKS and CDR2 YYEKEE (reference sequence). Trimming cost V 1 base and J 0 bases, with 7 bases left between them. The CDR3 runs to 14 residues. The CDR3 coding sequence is TGTGCCAGCAGCTTGATGGAGGACCAAGAGACCCAGTACTTC. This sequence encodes CASSLMEDQETQYF.